Listed below are T cell receptor beta chains from one sample, sequenced in a study of T cell responses to AZD1222 COVID-19 vaccine. Using immunoSEQ multiplex PCR, the repertoire was profiled, and TCRdb retains in-frame clones only, with some absent. The top ten clones hold roughly 3.5% of a sample with tens of thousands of clones, about three quarters of them seen once. This sample comprised peripheral blood, obtained 28 days after the second AZD1222 dose. Receptors were obtained from an adult who received the AZD1222 COVID-19 vaccine. CDR3s include the opening cysteine and the closing phenylalanine or tryptophan. The D gene is left open where the match is weak. The size field is filled for only some rows; it gives once, few, many or a size class.

CDR3 length	D gene	J gene	clone size	V gene	CDR3 DNA	CDR3 protein
12	.	TRBJ2-7	.	TRBV6-6	TGTGCCAGCAGCACGCCGGCCTACGAGCAGTACTTC	CASSTPAYEQYF
19	TRBD2	TRBJ2-1	.	TRBV24-1	TGTGCCACCAGTGATTCGCTCGGGAGTAGCGGGGTGGGAGTGAATGAGCAGTTCTTC	CATSDSLGSSGVGVNEQFF
17	TRBD2	TRBJ2-1	.	TRBV13	TGTGCCAGCAGCTCCCGAGACAGTCGGGAGGGGGGAGATGAGCAGTTCTTC	CASSSRDSREGGDEQFF
13	.	TRBJ1-2	.	TRBV27	TGTGCCAGCAGTTTGGCGGGGGATGATGGCTACACCTTC	CASSLAGDDGYTF
15	TRBD1	TRBJ2-7	.	TRBV6-5	TGTGCCAGCAGGGCCCCTTACCAGGGGGCCTACGAGCAGTACTTC	CASRAPYQGAYEQYF
14	.	TRBJ2-2	.	TRBV5-1	TGCGCCAGCAGCTTACCGGACATTACCGGGGAGCTGTTTTTT	CASSLPDITGELFF
17	.	TRBJ1-2	.	TRBV19	TGTGCCAGTAGATCCCAACGCTTTGGGGGGAGTAACTATGGCTACACCTTC	CASRSQRFGGSNYGYTF
15	TRBD2	TRBJ2-2	few	TRBV11-2	TGTGCCAGCAGCTTAGTGAGCGGGGGGGCCGGGGAGCTGTTTTTT	CASSLVSGGAGELFF
15	.	TRBJ1-2	.	TRBV19	TGTGCCAGTAGTATCGACCGGGACAATAACTATGGCTACACCTTC	CASSIDRDNNYGYTF
14	.	TRBJ1-6	.	TRBV6-1	TGTGCCAGCAGTGATAATCCCTATAATTCACCCCTCCACTTT	CASSDNPYNSPLHF
13	TRBD1	TRBJ1-2	.	TRBV12-3/TRBV12-4	TGTGCCAGCAGTACCGGACAGGGCCGTGGCTACACCTTC	CASSTGQGRGYTF
14	.	TRBJ2-7	.	TRBV28	TGTGCCAGCAGTCAACAGGGCCCATCCTACGAGCAGTACTTC	CASSQQGPSYEQYF
13	.	TRBJ2-7	.	TRBV7-9	TGTGCCAGCAGCTTCGGGACGGCCTACGAGCAGTACTTC	CASSFGTAYEQYF
16	.	TRBJ1-2	.	TRBV5-4	TGTGCCAGCAGCTTGGAAATCCCCGGGGGGGCCGATGGCTACACCTTC	CASSLEIPGGADGYTF
15	TRBD1	TRBJ2-7	.	TRBV29-1	TGCAGCGTTGAATATGAGGACAGGGGGACCTACGAGCAGTACTTC	CSVEYEDRGTYEQYF
13	TRBD2	TRBJ2-7	.	TRBV19	TGTGCCAGTAGTATATCCGGGGGGAACGAGCAGTACTTC	CASSISGGNEQYF
14	.	TRBJ1-1	.	TRBV5-1	TGCGCCAGCAGCCCTGTGGGACGGACCACTGAAGCTTTCTTT	CASSPVGRTTEAFF
14	.	TRBJ1-2	.	TRBV2	TGTGCCAGCAGTGCACAGCCTACTAACTATGGCTACACCTTC	CASSAQPTNYGYTF
13	TRBD1	TRBJ2-5	.	TRBV9	TGTGCCAGCAGCATAGGACAGGGTGAGACCCAGTACTTC	CASSIGQGETQYF
16	TRBD2	TRBJ2-3	.	TRBV18	TGTGCCAGCTCACCACTAGCGGGGGGTCACACAGATACGCAGTATTTT	CASSPLAGGHTDTQYF
12	.	TRBJ1-3	.	TRBV5-6	TGTGCCAGCAGCTTCTCATCAAACACCATATATTTT	CASSFSSNTIYF
12	.	TRBJ1-1	.	TRBV7-2	TGTGCCAGCAGCCGTGGTAACACTGAAGCTTTCTTT	CASSRGNTEAFF
15	.	TRBJ2-1	.	TRBV24-1	TGTGCCACCAGTGAGGTCGGGGGCTCGTACAATGAGCAGTTCTTC	CATSEVGGSYNEQFF
14	.	TRBJ1-5	.	TRBV7-2	TGTGCCAGCAGCTTAGATATCGGGGGTCAGCCCCAGCATTTT	CASSLDIGGQPQHF
14	.	TRBJ1-5	.	TRBV28	TGTGCCAGCAGTCCCCGTGACGGGTTTCAGCCCCAGCATTTT	CASSPRDGFQPQHF
15	.	TRBJ2-5	.	TRBV7-9	TGTGCCAGCAGCTTAGCGTCGCTGCCCGGGGAGACCCAGTACTTC	CASSLASLPGETQYF
13	TRBD1	TRBJ1-5	.	TRBV6-5	TGTGCCAGCAGTACAACAGGGGATCAGCCCCAGCATTTT	CASSTTGDQPQHF
8	.	TRBJ1-1	.	TRBV20-1	TGCAGTGTCGCTGAAGCTTTCTTT	CSVAEAFF
13	.	TRBJ1-1	once	TRBV27	TGTGCCAGCAGTTGGGGACGGGGCACTGAAGCTTTCTTT	CASSWGRGTEAFF
15	TRBD1	TRBJ2-2	.	TRBV19	TGTGCCAGTACGACAGGGCCGCCGGGCACCGGGGAGCTGTTTTTT	CASTTGPPGTGELFF
14	TRBD1	TRBJ2-5	few	TRBV11-3	TGTGCCAGCAGCCGGGACAGTCAAAAAGAGACCCAGTACTTC	CASSRDSQKETQYF
20	TRBD1	TRBJ1-5	.	TRBV4-2	TGTGCCAGCAGCCCACCTATTTACAGGGGCCCCGAGGTGGGCAATCAGCCCCAGCATTTT	CASSPPIYRGPEVGNQPQHF
17	.	TRBJ1-2	.	TRBV7-4	TGTGCCAGCAGCTTGTGGCAGGGGCCTAACGGGGGCTATGGCTACACCTTC	CASSLWQGPNGGYGYTF
12	.	TRBJ1-1	.	TRBV2	TGTGCCAGCAGCCTCATAACCACTGAAGCTTTCTTT	CASSLITTEAFF
16	.	TRBJ1-2	.	TRBV29-1	TGCAGCGTTGCGCCAATCACCGGGGGGAGAAACTATGGCTACACCTTC	CSVAPITGGRNYGYTF
15	TRBD1	TRBJ1-2	.	TRBV6-2/TRBV6-3	TGTGCCAGCAGTTACGATCCGACAGGGGTATATGGCTACACCTTC	CASSYDPTGVYGYTF
17	.	TRBJ1-3	.	TRBV28	TGTGCCAGCATTAACTCCGGGACCGCAGTCTCTGGAAACACCATATATTTT	CASINSGTAVSGNTIYF
17	TRBD1	TRBJ2-6	.	TRBV28	TGTGCCAGCAGTTTAAGGCAGGGGGCTGCTGGGGCCAACGTCCTGACTTTC	CASSLRQGAAGANVLTF
14	.	TRBJ1-3	.	TRBV7-2	TGTGCCAGCACCCCCCCGAACTCTGGAAACACCATATATTTT	CASTPPNSGNTIYF
15	TRBD2	TRBJ2-5	.	TRBV5-1	TGCGCCAGCAGCTTGGGCGGGGGGACCCAAGAGACCCAGTACTTC	CASSLGGGTQETQYF
16	TRBD2	TRBJ2-2	.	TRBV7-6	TGTGCCAGCAGCAACCGGGAGGGGTGGCCCGGCGGGGAGCTGTTTTTT	CASSNREGWPGGELFF
15	.	TRBJ2-3	.	TRBV24-1	TGTGCCACCAGTCAGGGAGGTCTCAGCACAGATACGCAGTATTTT	CATSQGGLSTDTQYF
15	TRBD1	TRBJ2-5	.	TRBV6-5	TGTGCCAGCAGTCCTAGGACAGGGCTTGGGGAGACCCAGTACTTC	CASSPRTGLGETQYF
14	.	TRBJ1-1	.	TRBV28	TGTGCCAGCAGTGCTCCCGGGCCGTACACTGAAGCTTTCTTT	CASSAPGPYTEAFF
14	.	TRBJ1-1	.	TRBV11-3	TGTGCCAGCAGCCCGGTGCGCGGGAACACTGAAGCTTTCTTT	CASSPVRGNTEAFF
15	TRBD2	TRBJ2-1	.	TRBV5-1	TGCGCCAGCAGCTCCGGGACTAGCGGTTACAATGAGCAGTTCTTC	CASSSGTSGYNEQFF
18	.	TRBJ1-2	.	TRBV5-5	TGTGCCAGCAGCAAACAGGGCCAAGAAGGGTACTCTAACTATGGCTACACCTTC	CASSKQGQEGYSNYGYTF
14	TRBD1	TRBJ1-4	.	TRBV19	TGTGCCAGTAAGCCTCCAGGGGGATGGGAAAAACTGTTTTTT	CASKPPGGWEKLFF